This T cell receptor beta chain stems from a study of blood T cell repertoires in COVID-19. The wider study: From the United States, Italy and Spain came samples of acute and convalescent COVID-19. T cells, B-cell-depleted T cells, or PBMCs provided the cDNA or gDNA that served as material.

Trimming took 3 bases from V and 6 from J; bases not matched to a gene: 10. Germline V gene sequence: CDR1 MDHEN, CDR2 SYDVKM. CDR3 length: 15 amino acids. In the original analysis: From reference gene primer amplification, estimates of nucleated cell counts were derived. The data were produced by immunoSEQ multiplex PCR, yet TCRdb's version contains in-frame clones alone and is incomplete. That table supplies the V and J calls and clone size; D and trimming were determined from the DNA. The profile shows about 190,000 clones, 84% of them singletons. This chain links TRBV28 with TRBJ2-7; 8 bases align to TRBD1. The sample taken for sequencing was peripheral blood. The origin of this receptor is a woman between 70 and 85 years old with active or convalescent COVID-19. CDR3 DNA sequence: TGTGCCAGCAGTTTCAGGGGGCGGAAGGCGACCGAGCAGTACTTC. As protein: CASSFRGRKATEQYF.